The 20 T cell receptor beta chains below were found in one sample sequenced in a study of cytomegalovirus exposure and HLA in healthy donors. With 60 Vbeta and 13 Jbeta primers, the PCR was carried out. Libraries were prepared by immunoSEQ multiplex PCR; TCRdb keeps only in-frame clonotypes and omits some of them. Among about 160,000 clones, roughly two thirds were seen once, and the ten largest hold approximately 2.8%. Material: PBMCs. The receptors come from a woman aged 25-40 years in good health and CMV-seronegative.

This chain joins TRBV5-1 and TRBJ2-7; D is unresolved. The CDR3 length is 14 residues. V dropped 0 bases and J dropped 2 bases, with 9 bases sitting between them. Germline CDR1 and CDR2: SGHRS and YFSETQ. CDR3 sequence (DNA): TGCGCCAGCAGCTTGGTGGTCAGCGCCTACGAGCAGTACTTC. Its protein product is CASSLVVSAYEQYF.

This clone has just one count. V and J are TRBV5-1 and TRBJ2-5; 9 nucleotides align to TRBD1. Germline V gene sequence: CDR1 SGHRS, CDR2 YFSETQ. Unmatched junction bases numbered 6, after V lost 4 bases and J lost 2 bases. The CDR3 has 15 amino acids. This CDR3 reads CASSLRDRVQETQYF. As DNA, the CDR3 is TGCGCCAGCAGCCTAAGGGACAGGGTACAAGAGACCCAGTACTTC.

In nucleotides, the CDR3 is TGTGCCAGCAGCCTGACCTTCAGGGCTTATTACGAGCAGTACTTC. Its translation: CASSLTFRAYYEQYF. The chain couples TRBV5-5 to TRBJ2-7, with a tentative D call TRBD1 (5 bases). This CDR3 has 15 amino acids. Germline values: CDR1 SGHKS, CDR2 YYEKEE (reference sequence). V was clipped by 4 bases and J by 4 bases, with 18 bases between them.

V usage is TRBV28 and J usage is TRBJ1-1; D is uncertain. The CDR3 consists of 12 residues. Trimming left V 2 bases short and J 2 bases short, with 3 bases between. Germline lookup yields CDR1 MDHEN and CDR2 SYDVKM. The CDR3 bases are TGTGCCAGCAGTTTACTTAACACTGAAGCTTTCTTT. This translates into CASSLLNTEAFF.

Only a few counts were recorded for this clone. The chain recombines TRBV7-3 with TRBJ2-2; 8 positions agree with TRBD2. The trim removed 5 bases at V and 2 bases at J, leaving 4 bases unmatched. Germline V lookup: CDR1 SGHTA, CDR2 FQGTGA. The CDR3 runs 15 residues. In nucleotides, the CDR3 is TGTGCCAGCAGCAAGGGACTAGGAAACACCGGGGAGCTGTTTTTT. It is translated as CASSKGLGNTGELFF. Based on the CDR3 plus reference TRBV7-3 and TRBJ2-2, the full variable domain is GAGVSQTPSNKVTEKGKYVELRCDPISGHTALYWYRQSLGQGPEFLIYFQGTGAADDSGLPNDRFFAVRPEGSVSTLKIQRTERGDSAVYLCASSKGLGNTGELFFGEGSRLTVL.

The chain joins TRBV28 to TRBJ2-5, with 7 bases fitting TRBD1. The CDR3 spans 14 residues. V lost 7 bases to trimming and J lost 2 bases; unmatched junction nucleotides: 7. The germline V gene has CDR1 MDHEN and CDR2 SYDVKM. CDR3 DNA sequence: TGTGCCAGCATTCGCCCGGGACAGCAAGAGACCCAGTACTTC. This codes for CASIRPGQQETQYF.

In this sample, this clone turned up a few times. The chain couples TRBV9 to TRBJ2-7; perhaps TRBD1 as D (6 bases). Trimming removed 2 bases at V and 2 bases at J, with 11 bases between. The CDR3 consists of 14 residues. Germline CDR1 and CDR2: SGDLS and YYNGEE. CDR3 amino acids: CASSVETGPYEQYF. CDR3 nucleotide sequence: TGTGCCAGCAGCGTCGAGACAGGCCCCTACGAGCAGTACTTC.

The chain is built from TRBV5-6 and TRBJ1-6; 9 nucleotides agree with TRBD1. The CDR3 runs 15 residues. V lost 1 base, J lost 7 bases, and 3 bases stayed unmatched. The germline CDR1 and CDR2 sequences are SGHDT and YYEEEE. The CDR3 protein is CASSLTGTGNSPLHF. The CDR3, as DNA: TGTGCCAGCAGCTTGACCGGGACAGGGAATTCACCCCTCCACTTT.

This clone was seen a handful of times. The rearrangement uses TRBV28 and TRBJ2-7; maybe TRBD1 (6 bases). CDR1 MDHEN and CDR2 SYDVKM come from the germline V gene. The CDR3 spans 13 residues. V dropped 6 bases and J dropped 6 bases, with 15 bases sitting between them. The chain's CDR3 is CASSSTGSIEQYF. The DNA for the CDR3 is TGTGCCAGCAGCTCAACAGGGAGTATCGAGCAGTACTTC.

V is TRBV7-9 and J is TRBJ2-7; TRBD2 might be the D (5 bases). The V end was cut by 3 bases, the J end by 2 bases, with 8 bases between. Germline CDR1 is SEHNR and CDR2 is FQNEAQ (reference sequence). The CDR3 contains 13 residues. The CDR3 coding sequence is TGTGCCAGCAGCTTCCGGGAAACCTACGAGCAGTACTTC. Its translation: CASSFRETYEQYF.

The CDR3 loop is CASSSRLAGTGELFF. The DNA for the CDR3 is TGTGCCAGCAGCTCTCGACTAGCGGGCACCGGGGAGCTGTTTTTT. This chain joins TRBV7-2 and TRBJ2-2; TRBD2 matches 10 bases. Germline V gene data show CDR1 as SGHTA and CDR2 as FQGNSA. The trim removed 4 bases at V and 4 bases at J, leaving 3 bases unmatched. The CDR3 loop spans 15 amino acids.

The chain recombines TRBV19 with TRBJ1-4, with D unresolved. This CDR3 is built from 15 residues. Trimming stripped 6 bases from V and 8 bases from J, with 19 bases between. Germline CDR1 reads LNHDA; CDR2 reads SQIVND (reference sequence). The CDR3 DNA sequence: TGTGCCAGTAGCCCCGGAGGCATTTTAGGCGAAAAACTGTTTTTT. Translated: CASSPGGILGEKLFF.

The chain couples TRBV7-6 to TRBJ2-5, with D possibly being TRBD2 (5 bases). Germline CDR1 SGHVS, CDR2 FNYEAQ. The CDR3 totals 15 residues. Deletions cut 8 bases from V and 1 base from J, with 17 bases between. CDR3 in DNA: TGTGCCAGCCGACCGGGGTTAGGGCCCCAAGAGACCCAGTACTTC. It encodes CASRPGLGPQETQYF.

This clone has more than one count but fewer than ten. The chain couples TRBV18 to TRBJ2-1; 7 positions agree with TRBD2. Germline assignment: CDR1 KGHSH and CDR2 LQKENI. There are 15 residues in the CDR3. Trimming removed 3 bases from V and 5 bases from J; junction bases left unmatched: 7. CDR3 in DNA: TGTGCCAGCTCACCTCCCGTAGGACTAGACAATGAGCAGTTCTTC. Its translation is CASSPPVGLDNEQFF.

This chain uses TRBV7-2 with TRBJ2-3; the D is unclear. CDR1 and CDR2 from the germline V gene are SGHTA and FQGNSA. The CDR3 runs 12 residues. V lost 5 bases, J lost 7 bases, and 10 bases lay in between. CDR3: CASSPPVNTQYF. The CDR3 region has the DNA TGTGCCAGCAGCCCCCCGGTTAATACGCAGTATTTT.

This clone was seen just once. The V gene is TRBV18, the J gene TRBJ2-1; D might be TRBD1 (5 bases). Trimming took 1 base from V and 4 from J, leaving 8 bases between them. CDR3 size: 14 residues. The germline V gene encodes CDR1 KGHSH and CDR2 LQKENI. The CDR3 is CASSPRQNYNEQFF. The CDR3 DNA is TGTGCCAGCTCACCACGACAGAATTACAATGAGCAGTTCTTC.

This rearrangement joins TRBV15 to TRBJ2-3; D call uncertain. The V end was cut by 0 bases, the J end by 3 bases, with 4 bases between. CDR1 is LNHNV, CDR2 YYDKDF, per germline (reference sequence). This CDR3 contains 13 residues. The CDR3 DNA sequence: TGTGCCACCAGCAGAGATCAAACAGATACGCAGTATTTT. Amino acid sequence: CATSRDQTDTQYF.

This chain uses TRBV5-1 with TRBJ1-5; D not resolved. Trimming cost V 3 bases and J 9 bases, with 13 bases left between them. CDR3 size: 13 residues. Germline V gene sequence: CDR1 SGHRS, CDR2 YFSETQ. The CDR3 spells CASSWTAEGPQHF. DNA for the CDR3: TGCGCCAGCAGCTGGACTGCGGAGGGGCCCCAGCATTTT.

The table lists this clone with a few counts. This sequence joins TRBV7-9 and TRBJ1-5, with a possible D match to TRBD1 (6 bases). The CDR3 runs 14 residues. CDR1 is SEHNR and CDR2 is FQNEAQ in the germline V gene (reference sequence). Between the trimmed V and J ends, which lost 5 bases and 8 bases, there was a span of 16 bases. The CDR3 here is CASSNRTAREPQHF. CDR3 DNA: TGTGCCAGCAGCAACCGGACAGCGCGGGAGCCCCAGCATTTT.

The rearrangement links TRBV19 to TRBJ2-2; no clear D. Germline V gene data show CDR1 as LNHDA and CDR2 as SQIVND (reference sequence). CDR3 size: 14 residues. Trimming shortened V by 4 bases and J by 5 bases, and 11 bases separated the two germline ends. The chain's CDR3 is CASSTRGRTGELFF. The CDR3 DNA sequence: TGTGCCAGTAGTACCCGCGGAAGGACCGGGGAGCTGTTTTTT.